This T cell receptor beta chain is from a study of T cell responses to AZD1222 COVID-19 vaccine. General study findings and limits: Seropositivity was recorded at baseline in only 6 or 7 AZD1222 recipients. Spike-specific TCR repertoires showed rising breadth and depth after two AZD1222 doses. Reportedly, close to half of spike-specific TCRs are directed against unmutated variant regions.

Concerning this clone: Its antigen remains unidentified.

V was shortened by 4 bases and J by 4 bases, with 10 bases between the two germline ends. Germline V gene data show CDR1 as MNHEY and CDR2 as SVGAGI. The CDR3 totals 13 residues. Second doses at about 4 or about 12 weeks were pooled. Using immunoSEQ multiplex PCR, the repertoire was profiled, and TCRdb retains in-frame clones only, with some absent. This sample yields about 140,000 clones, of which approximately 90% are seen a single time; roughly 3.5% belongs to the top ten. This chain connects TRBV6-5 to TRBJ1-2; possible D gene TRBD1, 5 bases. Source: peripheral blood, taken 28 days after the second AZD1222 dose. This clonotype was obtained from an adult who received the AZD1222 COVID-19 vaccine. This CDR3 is CASSFSGAYGYTF. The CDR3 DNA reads TGTGCCAGCAGTTTTTCCGGGGCCTATGGCTACACCTTC.